The table lists the clone carrying this T cell receptor beta chain with a few counts. The antigen remains undetermined. This specimen belongs to a study of post-analysis software for immune sequencing data. Across the whole study: The patients showed relapsing-remitting, secondary progressive and progressive-relapsing multiple sclerosis courses.

The length of the CDR3 is 15 residues. Trimming at V came to 4 bases and at J to 3 bases, leaving 8 bases not matched to a gene. Germline CDR1 and CDR2: SQVTM and ANQGSEA. The TCR beta cDNA libraries carried unique molecular identifiers. T cells numbering about 1 to 11 million yielded some 500,000 cDNA molecules. Via MiXCR, TCRdb re-called the PCR reads, giving one row per CDR3 protein. The sample contains around 500,000 distinct CDR3 sequences, roughly 34% of which appear only once. Whole-study results and caveats: When the samples were clustered directly with F measure, those that had been prepared in the same batch showed strong co-clustering. Controls had lower frequencies than patients of about 5 TRBV segments, which included TRBV5-6, TRBV5-1 and TRBV20-1. Versus controls, multiple sclerosis patients showed significantly lower diversity (normalized Chao1).

This clonotype originated in a girl aged 2-17 years with multiple sclerosis. This chain links TRBV29-1 with TRBJ2-1; the match to TRBD2 covers 8 bases. Sample: blood. Here the CDR3 DNA reads TGCAGCGTTGTGGGTCCGGGGGGGTTCTACAATGAGCAGTTCTTC. It yields the protein CSVVGPGGFYNEQFF.